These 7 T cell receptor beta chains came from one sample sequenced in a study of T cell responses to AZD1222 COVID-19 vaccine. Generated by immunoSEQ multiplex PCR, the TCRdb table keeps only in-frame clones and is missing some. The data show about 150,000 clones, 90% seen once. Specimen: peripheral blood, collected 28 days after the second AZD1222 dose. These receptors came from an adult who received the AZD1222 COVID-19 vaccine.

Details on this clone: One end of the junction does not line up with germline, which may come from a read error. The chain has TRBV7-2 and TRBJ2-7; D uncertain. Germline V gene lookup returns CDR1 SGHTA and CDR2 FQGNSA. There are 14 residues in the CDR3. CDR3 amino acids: CASSSRGATHEQCF. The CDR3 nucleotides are TGTGCCAGCAGCTCCCGTGGAGCCACCCACGAGCAGTGCTTC.

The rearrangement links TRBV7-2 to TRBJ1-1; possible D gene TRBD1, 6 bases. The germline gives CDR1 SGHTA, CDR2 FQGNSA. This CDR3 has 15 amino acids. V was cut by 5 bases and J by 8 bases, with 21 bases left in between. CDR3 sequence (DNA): TGTGCCAGCAGCCCTTACAACAGGGTAGGATCCGAAGCTTTCTTT. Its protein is CASSPYNRVGSEAFF.

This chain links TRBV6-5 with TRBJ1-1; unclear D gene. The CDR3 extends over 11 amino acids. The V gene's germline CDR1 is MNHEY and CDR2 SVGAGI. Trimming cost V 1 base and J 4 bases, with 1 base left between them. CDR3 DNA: TGTGCCAGCAGTTACTTCACTGAAGCTTTCTTT. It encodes CASSYFTEAFF.

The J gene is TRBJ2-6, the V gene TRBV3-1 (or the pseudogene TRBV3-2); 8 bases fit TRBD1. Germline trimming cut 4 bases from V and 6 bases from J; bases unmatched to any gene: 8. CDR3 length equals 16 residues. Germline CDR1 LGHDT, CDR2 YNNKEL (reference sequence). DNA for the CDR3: TGTGCCAGCAGCCGCGGACAGGGATCGGTGGCCAACGTCCTGACTTTC. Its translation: CASSRGQGSVANVLTF.

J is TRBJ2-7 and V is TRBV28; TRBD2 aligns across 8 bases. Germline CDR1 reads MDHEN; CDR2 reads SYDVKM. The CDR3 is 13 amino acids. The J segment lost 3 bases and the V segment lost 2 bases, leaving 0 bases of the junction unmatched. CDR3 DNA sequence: TGTGCCAGCAGTTTACGGGGGGGCTACGAGCAGTACTTC. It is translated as CASSLRGGYEQYF.

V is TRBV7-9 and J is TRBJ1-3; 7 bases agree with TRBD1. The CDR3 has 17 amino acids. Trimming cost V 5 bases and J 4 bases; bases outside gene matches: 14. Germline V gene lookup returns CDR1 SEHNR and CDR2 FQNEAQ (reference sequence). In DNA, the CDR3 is TGTGCCAGCAGCGAAAAGACGAGGGGGCTCACGGGAAACACCATATATTTT. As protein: CASSEKTRGLTGNTIYF.

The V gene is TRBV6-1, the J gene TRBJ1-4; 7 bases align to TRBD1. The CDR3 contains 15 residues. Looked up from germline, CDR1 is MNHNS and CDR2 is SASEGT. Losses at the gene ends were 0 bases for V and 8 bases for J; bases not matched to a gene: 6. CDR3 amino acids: CASSEAVRDSEKLFF. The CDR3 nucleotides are TGTGCCAGCAGTGAAGCGGTCAGGGACAGCGAAAAACTGTTTTTT.